This TCR beta chain was retrieved from a study of T cell clonotyping in hematopoietic cell transplantation. Overall study context: Recipient samples before transplant were obtained post-cytoreduction.

Sequenced by immunoSEQ multiplex PCR; TCRdb stores in-frame clones only, minus some. The table has around 15,000 clones, 85% to 95% seen once. Germline-derived CDR1 and CDR2 are SGHNT and YENEEA. The V end lost 4 bases, the J end lost 1 base, and 13 bases lay between the germline ends. The CDR3 loop spans 15 amino acids. Comment on this clone: Its antigen is still unknown.

Broader study findings: After transplant, recipient diversity fell while pathologically expanded clonotypes grew through day 180. Cells were unsorted, so CD4 and CD8 contributions were not separated.

The time point denotes: recipient sample about 28 days before transplant, after cytoreduction. Recipient blood drawn about 28 days pretransplant and days 30, 100, 180 after. The sample was peripheral blood mononuclear cells, taken before stem cell transplant. The sequence came from a man aged 18-30 years with biphenotypic leukemia. Some clones in this sample may be carry-over from other donors' samples. V usage is TRBV11-3 and J usage is TRBJ1-1; possibly TRBD1 for D (5 bases). This CDR3 reads CASSSGRVENTEAFF. CDR3 coding DNA: TGTGCCAGCAGCTCAGGGAGGGTGGAGAACACTGAAGCTTTCTTT.